The next 21 T cell receptor beta chains were all read from a single sample in a study of cytomegalovirus exposure and HLA in healthy donors. It was with 60 Vbeta and 13 Jbeta primers that the PCR ran. Clones were read by immunoSEQ multiplex PCR, and TCRdb kept only the in-frame ones, dropping some. Of some 150,000 clones in the sample, just under 80% were seen once. Material: PBMCs. These receptors were collected from a man aged 30-40 years in good health and CMV-seronegative.

This sequence joins TRBV19 and TRBJ2-5; possible D gene TRBD1, 6 bases. CDR3 length: 14 amino acids. Trimming stripped 3 bases from V and 5 bases from J, with 13 bases between. Germline V CDR1 and CDR2: LNHDA, SQIVND (reference sequence). CDR3: CASSIWGLWETQYF. The CDR3 region has the DNA TGTGCCAGTAGTATCTGGGGGCTGTGGGAGACCCAGTACTTC.

This clone was detected a few times. This rearrangement joins TRBV5-5 to TRBJ2-7, with D tentatively TRBD1 (6 bases). Germline V gene sequence: CDR1 SGHKS, CDR2 YYEKEE (reference sequence). The CDR3 consists of 15 residues. V lost 0 bases, J lost 6 bases, and 16 bases lay in between. The CDR3 region is CASSLDVSPGAEQYF. For the CDR3, the DNA is TGTGCCAGCAGCTTGGATGTGAGCCCAGGGGCCGAGCAGTACTTC.

The chain recombines TRBV30 with TRBJ2-1; D is uncertain. This CDR3 spans 13 amino acids. V shed 0 bases and J shed 4 bases, with 7 bases lying between them. Germline CDR1 reads GTSNPN; CDR2 reads SVGIG (reference sequence). This CDR3 is CAWSVVGYNEQFF. Written as DNA, the CDR3 is TGTGCCTGGAGTGTAGTCGGGTACAATGAGCAGTTCTTC. Based on the CDR3 plus reference TRBV30 and TRBJ2-1, the full variable domain is SQTIHQWPATLVQPVGSPLSLECTVEGTSNPNLYWYRQAAGRGLQLLFYSVGIGQISSEVPQNLSASRPQDRQFILSSKKLLLSDSGFYLCAWSVVGYNEQFFGPGTRLTVL.

This chain connects TRBV6-5 to TRBJ2-1, with D tentatively TRBD2 (6 bases). The CDR3 covers 13 residues. The germline gives CDR1 MNHEY, CDR2 SVGAGI. V lost 4 bases, J lost 4 bases, and 8 bases lay in between. CDR3 amino acids: CASSLLAYNEQFF. The CDR3, as DNA: TGTGCCAGCAGTTTACTAGCTTACAATGAGCAGTTCTTC.

The chain is built from TRBV7-2 and TRBJ2-7, with 9 positions matching TRBD1. Germline CDR1 SGHTA, CDR2 FQGNSA. The CDR3 sequence is 16 residues long. V was clipped by 5 bases and J by 5 bases; unmatched bases: 13. Written as DNA, the CDR3 is TGTGCCAGCAGCGCAAACTTCGGGACAGGGTGGCACGAGCAGTACTTC. Translated: CASSANFGTGWHEQYF.

V gene TRBV29-1 combines with J gene TRBJ2-1; TRBD2 matches at 9 bases. The CDR3 length is 14 residues. Trimming removed 4 bases from V and 8 bases from J; junction bases left unmatched: 9. Germline CDR1 SQVTM, CDR2 ANQGSEA. CDR3 region: CSVAGLASRDEQFF. The CDR3 region has the DNA TGCAGCGTTGCTGGACTAGCGTCGAGAGATGAGCAGTTCTTC.

The chain uses TRBV7-2 and TRBJ2-3; D gene ambiguous. From germline, CDR1 is SGHTA and CDR2 FQGNSA. The CDR3 has 13 amino acids. V was clipped by 5 bases and J by 3 bases, with 9 bases between them. The DNA for the CDR3 is TGTGCCAGCAGCCGAGTTTGGACAGATACGCAGTATTTT. This sequence encodes CASSRVWTDTQYF.

V is TRBV10-1 and J is TRBJ2-2; D unresolved. Germline loops: CDR1 WNHNN, CDR2 SYGVQD (reference sequence). This CDR3 has 14 amino acids. Between the trimmed V and J ends, which lost 5 bases and 0 bases, there was a span of 7 bases. This chain's CDR3 is CASSRLANTGELFF. CDR3 bases: TGCGCCAGCAGTCGCCTAGCGAACACCGGGGAGCTGTTTTTT.

The chain recombines TRBV6-5 with TRBJ1-3; TRBD1 agrees at 7 bases. The CDR3 is 15 amino acids. J was trimmed by 4 bases and V by 2 bases; bases with no gene match: 5. The germline V gene encodes CDR1 MNHEY and CDR2 SVGAGI. Here the CDR3 DNA reads TGTGCCAGCAGTTACAGAAAGGGACAGGGAAACACCATATATTTT. Its protein product is CASSYRKGQGNTIYF.

This clone was counted a single time. The chain links TRBV5-1 to TRBJ2-5; D is uncertain. The CDR3 is 13 residues long. The V end was cut by 4 bases, the J end by 5 bases, with 12 bases between. Germline V lookup: CDR1 SGHRS, CDR2 YFSETQ. The CDR3 sequence is CASSLGYLETQYF. CDR3 sequence (DNA): TGCGCCAGCAGCCTGGGGTACTTGGAGACCCAGTACTTC.

This sequence joins TRBV11-2 and TRBJ1-4; maybe TRBD1 (6 bases). Trimming pared 6 bases from V and 8 bases from J, leaving 16 bases between. CDR3 length equals 14 residues. Germline V CDR1 and CDR2: SGHAT, FQNNGV. CDR3 residues: CASRPGGGGEKLFF. The CDR3 bases are TGTGCCAGCAGACCCGGGGGGGGCGGGGAAAAACTGTTTTTT.

Only one count was recorded for this clone. The rearrangement links TRBV30 to TRBJ2-7, with a tentative D call TRBD2 (6 bases). Trimming took off 4 bases at V and 6 bases at J, with 19 bases between the two ends. Germline CDR1 is GTSNPN and CDR2 is SVGIG (reference sequence). The CDR3 consists of 14 residues. CDR3 region: CAWTTGSGGREQYF. CDR3 DNA: TGTGCCTGGACAACCGGGTCCGGGGGTCGCGAGCAGTACTTC.

CDR3 sequence (DNA): TGCAGCGTTGAAGTAGGAGGTTGGACAGATACGCAGTATTTT. Its protein product is CSVEVGGWTDTQYF. The rearrangement joins TRBV29-1 to TRBJ2-3; possible D gene TRBD2, 5 bases. Germline CDR1 is SQVTM and CDR2 is ANQGSEA. The CDR3 is made up of 14 amino acids. Trimming shortened V by 1 base and J by 3 bases, and 11 bases separated the two germline ends.

This chain joins TRBV16 and TRBJ2-5, with D possibly TRBD1 on 6 matching bases. The CDR3 has 14 amino acids. The ends were cut back, 4 bases at V and 3 bases at J, with 12 bases in the middle. In germline, CDR1 is KGHSY, CDR2 FQNENV. CDR3 bases: TGTGCCAGCAGCCCCAGGGGCCGAGAAGAGACCCAGTACTTC. Translated, it gives CASSPRGREETQYF.

The chain is built from TRBV27 and TRBJ1-2; 8 nucleotides agree with TRBD1. CDR3 length: 14 residues. Germline V gives CDR1 MNHEY, CDR2 SMNVEV (reference sequence). V lost 6 bases, J lost 3 bases, and 6 bases stayed unmatched. Here the CDR3 reads CASRRLDRDYGYTF. The DNA for the CDR3 is TGTGCCAGCAGGCGACTGGACAGGGACTATGGCTACACCTTC.

The chain couples TRBV28 to TRBJ1-1; TRBD1 agrees at 8 bases. Germline values: CDR1 MDHEN, CDR2 SYDVKM. This CDR3 region has 16 residues. J lost 4 bases, V lost 6 bases, and 13 bases had no gene match. The CDR3 here is CASSPSRGPTGTEAFF. In nucleotides, the CDR3 is TGTGCCAGCAGCCCCAGCAGGGGGCCAACGGGCACTGAAGCTTTCTTT.

The V and J genes are TRBV6-5 and TRBJ1-5, with TRBD1 matching over 7 bases. Germline CDR1 and CDR2: MNHEY and SVGAGI. The CDR3 extends over 14 amino acids. V lost 6 bases, J lost 0 bases, and 2 bases stayed unmatched. The CDR3 region has the DNA TGTGCCAGCAGACAGGGGTATAGCAATCAGCCCCAGCATTTT. Amino acid sequence: CASRQGYSNQPQHF.

The chain is built from TRBV12-5 and TRBJ1-4, with 7 bases identical to TRBD1. Germline lookup yields CDR1 LGHNT and CDR2 FRNRAP. CDR3 length: 15 residues. Losses at the gene ends were 6 bases for V and 4 bases for J; bases not matched to a gene: 8. In DNA, the CDR3 is TGTGCTAGTGGCTCTGACAGGGTTGGTAATGAAAAACTGTTTTTT. Translation: CASGSDRVGNEKLFF.

The V call is TRBV6-5, the J call TRBJ2-1, with 7 nucleotides matching TRBD1. V lost 1 base, J lost 4 bases, and 1 base stayed unmatched. CDR3 length equals 14 residues. Germline CDR1 and CDR2: MNHEY and SVGAGI. CDR3 DNA: TGTGCCAGCAGTTACTGGACAGGTTACAATGAGCAGTTCTTC. Translated, it gives CASSYWTGYNEQFF.

The chain couples TRBV27 to TRBJ2-6, with D possibly TRBD1 on 8 matching bases. This CDR3 region has 17 residues. V was pared by 3 bases and J by 4 bases, with 16 bases between. Germline assignment: CDR1 MNHEY and CDR2 SMNVEV (reference sequence). The CDR3 loop reads CASSFRTGRAGANVLTF. The CDR3 DNA reads TGTGCCAGCAGTTTCAGGACAGGGAGGGCCGGGGCCAACGTCCTGACTTTC.

The genes are TRBV6-6 and TRBJ2-7; D unclear. Germline V gene data show CDR1 as MNHNY and CDR2 as SVGAGI (reference sequence). This CDR3 spans 11 amino acids. V lost 6 bases, J lost 0 bases, and 3 bases lay in between. The DNA for the CDR3 is TGTGCCAGCAGGAGCTCCTACGAGCAGTACTTC. It encodes CASRSSYEQYF.